The 25 T cell receptor beta chains below all came from one sample that was sequenced in a study of blood T cell repertoires in COVID-19. Repertoires were generated with immunoSEQ multiplex PCR, while TCRdb's copy carries only in-frame clones and drops some. The sample has 60,000 to 65,000 clones, roughly four fifths seen once. Sequencing was done on a sample of peripheral blood. Receptors originate from a man aged 55 to 70 with acute or convalescent COVID-19.

The genes are TRBV19 and TRBJ2-7; 8 bases fit TRBD2. The CDR3 spans 14 residues. CDR1 and CDR2 (germline): LNHDA, SQIVND (reference sequence). V shed 3 bases and J 7 bases; nucleotides not matched to a gene: 8. CDR3 loop: CASSMERETGEQYF. The CDR3 nucleotides read TGTGCCAGTAGTATGGAGCGGGAGACGGGGGAGCAGTACTTC. Drawing the rest from reference TRBV19 and TRBJ2-7, the complete variable domain is DGGITQSPKYLFRKEGQNVTLSCEQNLNHDAMYWYRQDPGQGLRLIYYSQIVNDFQKGDIAEGYSVSREKKESFPLTVTSAQKNPTAFYLCASSMERETGEQYFGPGTRLTVT.

This clone was seen more than once but under ten times. The chain uses TRBV7-9 and TRBJ2-7, with a weak D call TRBD2 (6 bases). The CDR3 totals 16 residues. Germline assignment: CDR1 SEHNR and CDR2 FQNEAQ (reference sequence). Trimming cost V 5 bases and J 2 bases, with 19 bases left between them. The CDR3 nucleotides read TGTGCCAGCAGCCCTGACCCCCGACTAGGGGCCTACGAGCAGTACTTC. Translation: CASSPDPRLGAYEQYF.

This chain connects TRBV19 to TRBJ2-7; 13 nucleotides agree with TRBD2. The J segment lost 5 bases and the V segment lost 6 bases, leaving 7 bases of the junction unmatched. This CDR3 has 15 amino acids. Germline CDR1 LNHDA, CDR2 SQIVND (reference sequence). In DNA, the CDR3 is TGTGCCAGTAGGGAAGGGACTAGCGGGAATAACGAGCAGTACTTC. It codes for CASREGTSGNNEQYF.

As to this clone: Distinct nucleotide sequences in the sample also encode this CDR3. This chain uses TRBV29-1 with TRBJ2-1; 8 bases match TRBD1. V lost 0 bases to trimming and J lost 3 bases; unmatched junction nucleotides: 4. CDR3 size: 15 residues. CDR1 and CDR2 from the germline V gene are SQVTM and ANQGSEA. In DNA, the CDR3 is TGCAGCGTTGAAGACTTAGGGACAGGCTACAATGAGCAGTTCTTC. This codes for CSVEDLGTGYNEQFF.

There are a few counts of this clone. The rearrangement links TRBV5-8 to TRBJ1-1; D gene uncertain. From germline, CDR1 is SGHTS and CDR2 YDEGEE. This CDR3 has 15 amino acids. V was trimmed by 1 base and J by 4 bases, leaving 14 bases between them. The CDR3 coding sequence is TGTGCCAGCAGCTTGAGGTGGAGAGGCCTCACTGAAGCTTTCTTT. Translated: CASSLRWRGLTEAFF.

The chain employs TRBV10-3 and TRBJ1-1; D is possibly TRBD1 (6 bases). The germline gives CDR1 ENHRY, CDR2 SYGVKD. V lost 6 bases, J lost 1 base, and 6 bases lay in between. This CDR3 spans 12 amino acids. The CDR3 nucleotides are TGTGCCATCAGGGGACAGAACACTGAAGCTTTCTTT. This translates into CAIRGQNTEAFF.

This clone was recorded only once. The genes are TRBV28 and TRBJ1-2; the D gene is possibly TRBD1 (6 bases). CDR1 is MDHEN and CDR2 is SYDVKM in the germline V gene. The CDR3 contains 15 residues. V lost 5 bases to trimming and J lost 7 bases, with 20 bases between them. CDR3 in DNA: TGTGCCAGCAGTCCCTCGACAGGCTACATGGTTGGCTACACCTTC. Translation: CASSPSTGYMVGYTF.

The J gene is TRBJ2-3, the V gene TRBV18; D might be TRBD1 (5 bases). Germline CDR1 and CDR2: KGHSH and LQKENI. The CDR3 loop spans 15 amino acids. The V gene lost 3 bases and the J gene lost 0 bases, with 10 bases spanning the gap. This CDR3 is CASSPQGFSTDTQYF. The CDR3 DNA reads as TGTGCCAGCTCACCGCAGGGTTTTAGCACAGATACGCAGTATTTT.

This chain joins TRBV5-1 and TRBJ1-3; D may be TRBD1 (5 bases). The CDR3 loop spans 15 amino acids. V lost 4 bases and J lost 2, with 13 bases in between. The V gene's germline CDR1 is SGHRS and CDR2 YFSETQ. The CDR3 loop is CASSLDGGTGNTIYF. In DNA, the CDR3 is TGCGCCAGCAGCCTGGACGGGGGAACTGGAAACACCATATATTTT.

The chain recombines TRBV2 with TRBJ2-4, with 7 bases that match TRBD1. CDR3 length: 16 amino acids. J lost 2 bases, V lost 1 base, and 5 bases had no gene match. From germline, CDR1 is SNHLY and CDR2 FYNNEI. The CDR3 region is CASSEGTGETKNIQYF. Written as DNA, the CDR3 is TGTGCCAGCAGTGAAGGGACAGGCGAAACCAAAAACATTCAGTACTTC.

J is TRBJ1-2 and V is TRBV4-1; D is unresolved. This CDR3 has 14 residues. V was clipped by 0 bases and J by 4 bases, with 9 bases between them. Germline assignment: CDR1 MGHRA and CDR2 YSYEKL. The CDR3 DNA follows: TGCGCCAGCAGCCAAGATCAACATGCCTATGGCTACACCTTC. Protein: CASSQDQHAYGYTF.

The chain is built from TRBV30 and TRBJ2-3; 7 nucleotides agree with TRBD2. Per germline, CDR1 GTSNPN and CDR2 SVGIG (reference sequence). V gave up 7 bases and J gave up 6 bases; unmatched junction bases: 16. This CDR3 is 15 amino acids long. This chain's CDR3 is CASDAASGVLDTQYF. DNA of the CDR3: TGTGCCTCAGACGCGGCTAGCGGTGTTCTGGATACGCAGTATTTT.

This chain connects TRBV7-6 to TRBJ2-7; the match to TRBD1 covers 10 bases. This CDR3 has 18 amino acids. After removal of 1 base from V and 1 base from J, the junction contained 10 bases not matched to a gene. The germline V gene encodes CDR1 SGHVS and CDR2 FNYEAQ. The CDR3 DNA sequence: TGTGCCAGCAGCTTAGGAGCCTTGGACAGGGGGAAATCCTACGAGCAGTACTTC. This gives the protein CASSLGALDRGKSYEQYF.

The CDR3 protein is CATRVEGKNIQYF. The CDR3 DNA follows: TGTGCCACCCGGGTAGAGGGCAAAAACATTCAGTACTTC. The chain carries TRBV6-5 and TRBJ2-4; tentative D call: TRBD2 (5 bases). Trimming shortened V by 10 bases and J by 3 bases, and 13 bases separated the two germline ends. CDR3 length: 13 residues. Looked up from germline, CDR1 is MNHEY and CDR2 is SVGAGI.

This chain joins TRBV15 and TRBJ2-7, with a possible D match to TRBD2 (6 bases). V lost 9 bases and J 5 bases, leaving 23 bases between the germline ends. Germline V gives CDR1 LNHNV, CDR2 YYDKDF (reference sequence). The CDR3 consists of 15 residues. The chain's CDR3 is CATSVSLPGAHEQYF. The CDR3 DNA is TGTGCCACTTCGGTGTCTCTGCCGGGAGCTCACGAGCAGTACTTC. Drawing the rest from reference TRBV15 and TRBJ2-7, the complete variable domain is DAMVIQNPRYQVTQFGKPVTLSCSQTLNHNVMYWYQQKSSQAPKLLFHYYDKDFNNEADTPDNFQSRRPNTSFCFLDIRSPGLGDTAMYLCATSVSLPGAHEQYFGPGTRLTVT.

The rearrangement joins TRBV3-1 (or the pseudogene TRBV3-2) to TRBJ2-1, with D uncertain. Per the germline V gene, CDR1 is LGHDT and CDR2 is YNNKEL (reference sequence). Trimming took 1 base from V and 7 from J, leaving 11 bases between them. There are 14 residues in the CDR3. DNA for the CDR3: TGTGCCAGCAGCCAAGGACTTGCGGAGAATGAGCAGTTCTTC. Amino acid sequence: CASSQGLAENEQFF.

A single count supports this clone. The rearrangement joins TRBV15 to TRBJ1-4, with 7 bases aligning to TRBD1. This CDR3 spans 17 amino acids. In germline, CDR1 is LNHNV, CDR2 YYDKDF (reference sequence). V was clipped by 2 bases and J by 5 bases; unmatched bases: 11. CDR3 sequence reads: CATSRLWMGQTNEKLFF. In DNA, the CDR3 is TGTGCCACCAGCAGACTTTGGATGGGACAGACCAATGAAAAACTGTTTTTT.

The table lists this clone with a few counts. The chain joins TRBV4-3 to TRBJ2-2, with a tentative D call TRBD1 (6 bases). CDR1 and CDR2 from the germline V gene are LGHNA and YSLEER. The CDR3 is made up of 15 amino acids. V was pared by 6 bases and J by 3 bases, with 14 bases between. In DNA, the CDR3 is TGCGCCAGCAGGAAAGCAGGGGTCGACACCGGGGAGCTGTTTTTT. This gives the protein CASRKAGVDTGELFF.

This sequence joins TRBV7-8 and TRBJ1-6; D ambiguous. The CDR3 loop spans 16 amino acids. CDR1 and CDR2 (germline): SGHVS, FQNEAQ. Between the trimmed V and J ends, which lost 2 bases and 7 bases, there was a span of 15 bases. CDR3 residues: CASSLREGQSNSPLHF. The DNA for the CDR3 is TGTGCCAGCAGCTTAAGGGAGGGCCAGTCCAATTCACCCCTCCACTTT.

This chain connects TRBV6-5 to TRBJ2-5; 7 bases are shared with TRBD2. This CDR3 is built from 13 residues. Germline CDR1 reads MNHEY; CDR2 reads SVGAGI. The V and J ends lost 8 bases and 5 bases, in that order; junction bases with no gene match: 8. As DNA, the CDR3 is TGTGCCAGCGGGACGGGAGGAGGGGAGACCCAGTACTTC. Protein sequence: CASGTGGGETQYF.

The rearrangement uses TRBV3-1 (or the pseudogene TRBV3-2) and TRBJ2-1; tentative D call: TRBD2 (5 bases). Trimming took 0 bases from V and 3 from J, leaving 15 bases between them. This CDR3 has 17 residues. The germline V gene has CDR1 LGHDT and CDR2 YNNKEL (reference sequence). The CDR3 nucleotides are TGTGCCAGCAGCCAAGATCGTTTTGAACTAGACTACAATGAGCAGTTCTTC. Residues: CASSQDRFELDYNEQFF.

The J gene is TRBJ2-7, the V gene TRBV30; D not certain. V was cut by 4 bases and J by 1 base, with 8 bases left in between. Germline V gene sequence: CDR1 GTSNPN, CDR2 SVGIG (reference sequence). CDR3 length: 12 residues. CDR3 sequence: CAWTDGSYEQYF. CDR3 coding DNA: TGTGCCTGGACAGACGGGTCCTACGAGCAGTACTTC.

The V call is TRBV4-2, the J call TRBJ2-3; 8 nucleotides match TRBD2. The ends lost 0 bases at V and 13 bases at J; junction bases unmatched: 9. CDR3 length equals 14 residues. Germline CDR1 LGHNA, CDR2 YNFKEQ. CDR3 sequence reads: CASSQEPAGGREYF. CDR3 sequence (DNA): TGTGCCAGCAGCCAAGAACCGGCGGGAGGCCGGGAGTATTTT.

The rearrangement joins TRBV28 to TRBJ2-1; D is uncertain. Germline CDR1 MDHEN, CDR2 SYDVKM. The CDR3 loop spans 15 amino acids. V lost 5 bases and J 6 bases, leaving 17 bases between the germline ends. The CDR3 loop is CASSLTPSKVNEQFF. The DNA of the CDR3 is TGTGCCAGCAGTCTGACTCCTTCTAAAGTCAATGAGCAGTTCTTC.

The V gene is TRBV7-8, the J gene TRBJ1-2; D not resolved. Germline V gene lookup returns CDR1 SGHVS and CDR2 FQNEAQ. CDR3 length: 13 amino acids. With 0 bases removed from V and 4 bases from J, the gap between germline ends came to 6 bases. In nucleotides, the CDR3 is TGTGCCAGCAGCTTAGCCAGTTCCTATGGCTACACCTTC. Translation: CASSLASSYGYTF.